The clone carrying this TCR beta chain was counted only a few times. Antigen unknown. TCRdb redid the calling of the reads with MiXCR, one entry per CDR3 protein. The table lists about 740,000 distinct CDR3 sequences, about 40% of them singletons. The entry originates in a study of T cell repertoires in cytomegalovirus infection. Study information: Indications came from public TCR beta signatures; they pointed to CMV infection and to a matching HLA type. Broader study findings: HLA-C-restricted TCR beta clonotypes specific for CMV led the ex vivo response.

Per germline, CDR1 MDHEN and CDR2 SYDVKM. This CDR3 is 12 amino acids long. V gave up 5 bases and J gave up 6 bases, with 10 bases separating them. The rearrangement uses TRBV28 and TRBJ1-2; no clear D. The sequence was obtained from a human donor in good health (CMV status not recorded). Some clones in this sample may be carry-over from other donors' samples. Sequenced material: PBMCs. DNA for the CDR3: TGTGCCAGCAGTACTCCCGGGGATGGCTACACCTTC. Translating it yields CASSTPGDGYTF.